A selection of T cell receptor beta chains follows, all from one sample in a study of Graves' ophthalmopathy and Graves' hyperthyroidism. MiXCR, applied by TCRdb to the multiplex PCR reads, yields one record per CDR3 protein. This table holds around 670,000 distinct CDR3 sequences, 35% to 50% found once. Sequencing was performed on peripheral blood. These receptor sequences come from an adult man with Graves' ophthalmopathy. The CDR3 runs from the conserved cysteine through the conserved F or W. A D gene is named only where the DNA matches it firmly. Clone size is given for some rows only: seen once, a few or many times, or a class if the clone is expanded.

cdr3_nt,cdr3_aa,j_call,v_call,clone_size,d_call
TGTGCCAGCAGCCTAGAGATGGGTTACTCCTACGAGCAGTACTTC,CASSLEMGYSYEQYF,TRBJ2-7,TRBV7-2,many,NA
TGTGCCAGCAGTGAAACTACGGTCTCTGGAAACACCATATATTTT,CASSETTVSGNTIYF,TRBJ1-3,TRBV2,many,NA
TGTGCCAGCAGCCAAGAAATGGCAGGGTGGACTGGAAACACCATATATTTT,CASSQEMAGWTGNTIYF,TRBJ1-3,TRBV14,few,NA
TGTGCCACCAGCAGAGGCACACGAGAAGAGACCCAGTACTTC,CATSRGTREETQYF,TRBJ2-5,TRBV15,many,NA
TGTGCCAGCAGCCCCCCGCCTGGCGGGAGGGGGAGCGGGGAGCTGTTTTTT,CASSPPPGGRGSGELFF,TRBJ2-2,TRBV19,NA,TRBD2
TGTGCCAGTAGTACAGGGGCTACGAACACCGGGGAGCTGTTTTTT,CASSTGATNTGELFF,TRBJ2-2,TRBV19,NA,NA
TGCAGTGCTAGAGATTTTGAGGGAGGGCCGGAGACCCAGTACTTC,CSARDFEGGPETQYF,TRBJ2-5,TRBV20-1,NA,TRBD2
TGTGCCAGTAGTACTGGCAGGACGAACACTGAAGCTTTCTTT,CASSTGRTNTEAFF,TRBJ1-1,TRBV19,many,NA
TGTGCCAGCAGTTCGATGATCGACGGGGCGGGTGGCTACACCTTC,CASSSMIDGAGGYTF,TRBJ1-2,TRBV7-9,few,NA
TGTGCCAGCAGCCAAGTAGTAGGAGGAAGAGCCGGGGGCACTGAAGCTTTCTTT,CASSQVVGGRAGGTEAFF,TRBJ1-1,TRBV14,NA,NA
TGTGCCAGCAGCCACCGGACAGGAAGGAGCTCCTACGAGCAGTACTTC,CASSHRTGRSSYEQYF,TRBJ2-7,TRBV7-9,few,TRBD1
TGTGCCATCAGTGAAGGGCCTTATCGACGCTCCTACGAGCAGTACTTC,CAISEGPYRRSYEQYF,TRBJ2-7,TRBV10-3,NA,NA
TGCGCCAGCAGCAACGACGGGAACACTGAAGCTTTCTTT,CASSNDGNTEAFF,TRBJ1-1,TRBV5-1,many,NA
TGTGCCAGTAGTATGTTGGCGGGGGCAGGGTTCTACGAGCAGTACTTC,CASSMLAGAGFYEQYF,TRBJ2-7,TRBV19,few,NA
TGTGCCAGCAGTGCTGGGCGAGGCCTGAACACCGGGGAGCTGTTTTTT,CASSAGRGLNTGELFF,TRBJ2-2,TRBV25-1,NA,NA
TGTGCCATCAGTGATAGACAGGGAGAAGAGACCCAGTACTTC,CAISDRQGEETQYF,TRBJ2-5,TRBV10-3,NA,TRBD1
TGCAGTGCTCCTGCTGGGGATGGGGGTGAAGCTTTC,CSAPAGDGGEAF,TRBJ1-2,TRBV20-1,NA,NA
TGCAGTGCTAGAGATAGGCAGGGGGCGTACGTCATGGCTTTC,CSARDRQGAYVMAF,TRBJ2-6,TRBV20-1,NA,TRBD1
TGTGCCATCAGTGCCCCGGGACATAGGGCCGGGGAGCTGTTTTTT,CAISAPGHRAGELFF,TRBJ2-2,TRBV10-3,many,NA
TGTGCCAGCAGCCAAAGGACAGGGGGGCGAGAAAAACTGTTTTTT,CASSQRTGGREKLFF,TRBJ1-4,TRBV14,NA,TRBD1
TGTGCCAGCAGTGTATGGGTGTACGAGCAGTACTTC,CASSVWVYEQYF,TRBJ2-7,TRBV6-1,NA,NA
TGCAGCGTTGAACCCCCCGGGGGTTCTAGTTCACCCCTCCACTTT,CSVEPPGGSSSPLHF,TRBJ1-6,TRBV29-1,NA,NA
TGTGCCAGCAGTCCAGTTCGACCTAGTCCCTGGGACGAGCAGTACTTC,CASSPVRPSPWDEQYF,TRBJ2-7,TRBV5-5,few,NA
TGTGCCAGCAGCCAGCTAGCGGCGGGTTCTTTCGAGCAGTACTTC,CASSQLAAGSFEQYF,TRBJ2-7,TRBV5-6,many,TRBD2
TGTGCCAGCAGTTACCTGCAGGGTAGCAATCAGCCCCAGCATTTT,CASSYLQGSNQPQHF,TRBJ1-5,TRBV2,NA,NA
TGTGCCAGCACCCTTGACAGTTCTGGTGAAAAACTGTTTTTT,CASTLDSSGEKLFF,TRBJ1-4,TRBV6-1,NA,NA
TGCAGTGCTCCCCGGCAGGTCGTTAACTATGGCTACACCTTC,CSAPRQVVNYGYTF,TRBJ1-2,TRBV20-1,NA,NA